Described below is a single TCR beta chain sequence and its context. Other nucleotide sequences in the sample specify the same CDR3. Profiling relied on immunoSEQ multiplex PCR, and the TCRdb table lists in-frame clones only, not all of them. This table holds over 250,000 clones, around nine tenths found once. These data come from a study of blood T cell repertoires in COVID-19. Trimming cost V 2 bases and J 0 bases; bases outside gene matches: 3. Germline CDR1 reads SGDLS; CDR2 reads YYNGEE. The CDR3 loop spans 15 amino acids. The chain is built from TRBV9 and TRBJ2-3; 7 nucleotides match TRBD1. The source material was peripheral blood. The clonotype was recovered from a middle-aged man who had recovered from COVID-19. The CDR3 nucleotides are TGTGCCAGCAGCGTCAGGGGGATAAGCACAGATACGCAGTATTTT. Its translation is CASSVRGISTDTQYF.